The rows below give T cell receptor beta chains drawn from one sample of a study of blood T cell repertoires in COVID-19. Assay used: immunoSEQ multiplex PCR; TCRdb lists only in-frame clones, some missing. The sample lists under 200,000 clones; roughly 89% were seen once. The sequenced sample was peripheral blood. The receptors come from a woman between 70 and 85 years old with COVID-19, enrolled during active disease. The CDR3 runs from the conserved cysteine through the conserved F or W. A D gene is named only where the DNA matches it firmly. Clone sizes are given selectively: once, few, many, or a class where the clone is expanded.

V gene,D gene,J gene,clone size,CDR3 DNA,CDR3 protein
TRBV30,NA,TRBJ1-5,once,TGTGCCTGGGCATCCGGGAAAAATCAGCCCCAGCATTTT,CAWASGKNQPQHF
TRBV19,NA,TRBJ2-1,NA,TGTGCCAGTAGCCCGAACAGGGGAGGACCACACAATGAGCAGTTCTTC,CASSPNRGGPHNEQFF
TRBV6-5,TRBD1,TRBJ1-5,NA,TGTGCCAGCATGGTCACAGGGGCCAAGCAGCCCCAGCATTTT,CASMVTGAKQPQHF
TRBV30,NA,TRBJ2-7,NA,TGTGCCTGGAGTCGCTCGGGTAACGAGCAGTACTTC,CAWSRSGNEQYF
TRBV5-1,TRBD2,TRBJ2-5,NA,TGCGCCAGCAGGACTGGAGCTAGCGGGGGGGTCCAAGAGACCCAGTACTTC,CASRTGASGGVQETQYF
TRBV2,NA,TRBJ2-1,NA,TGTGCCATTGGGGAGGACGGAGTCTACAATGAGCAGTTCTTC,CAIGEDGVYNEQFF
TRBV30,NA,TRBJ2-7,NA,TGTGCCTGGAGTCATGACAGGCCGAGCTCCTACGAGCAGTACTTC,CAWSHDRPSSYEQYF
TRBV18,NA,TRBJ1-3,NA,TGTGCCAGCTCACCGCGACAGGAGCCCTCTGGAAACACCATATATTTT,CASSPRQEPSGNTIYF
TRBV6-5,TRBD1,TRBJ2-3,NA,TGTGCCAGCAGGTGGACAGGGGGGACAGATACGCAGTATTTT,CASRWTGGTDTQYF
TRBV5-1,TRBD1,TRBJ1-2,NA,TGCGCCAGCAGCTTGGGAATCACAGGGGGAGCTAACTATGGCTACACCTTC,CASSLGITGGANYGYTF
TRBV7-6,TRBD1,TRBJ2-7,NA,TGTGCCAGCAGCTTAGGCGGACAGGGGTGGTACGAGCAGTACTTC,CASSLGGQGWYEQYF
TRBV6-5,NA,TRBJ1-4,NA,TGTGCCATTCAACTTCGGGGGGGCACTAATGAAAAACTGTTTTTT,CAIQLRGGTNEKLFF
TRBV4-1,NA,TRBJ2-7,once,TGCGCCAGCAGCCAGGGGCCGGGACTGAACTACGAGCAGTACTTC,CASSQGPGLNYEQYF
TRBV28,NA,TRBJ1-3,NA,TGTGCCAGCATCAGGGGCCGCCTGTACTCTGGAAACACCATATATTTT,CASIRGRLYSGNTIYF
TRBV10-3,NA,TRBJ2-7,NA,TGTGCCACCGAAACGGGACTTGACTCCTACGAGCAGTACTTC,CATETGLDSYEQYF
TRBV2,NA,TRBJ2-2,NA,TGTGCCAGCAGAAGTCAGGGCGACACCGGGGAGCTGTTTTTT,CASRSQGDTGELFF
TRBV2,NA,TRBJ1-4,NA,TGTGCCAGCAGTGTCGGGTCAGGGTACGGAAAACTGTTTTTT,CASSVGSGYGKLFF
TRBV6-5,NA,TRBJ2-3,NA,TGTGCCAGCAGTTATTTAGCCGAAGATACGCAGTATTTT,CASSYLAEDTQYF
TRBV9,TRBD1,TRBJ1-1,NA,TGTGCCAGCAGCGTAGGGGTGGCAGGGGGCCGGAACACTGAAGCTTTCTTT,CASSVGVAGGRNTEAFF
TRBV5-1,NA,TRBJ2-3,once,TGCGCCAGCAGCCCGGCGGCTACGACAGATACGCAGTATTTT,CASSPAATTDTQYF
TRBV5-4,TRBD1,TRBJ1-1,NA,TGTGCCAGCAGCCCCGGACAGGGGAGTACTGAAGCTTTCTTT,CASSPGQGSTEAFF
TRBV5-8,TRBD1,TRBJ1-5,NA,TGTGCCAGCAGCTCTACAGGGGGCGCCGGCAATCAGCCCCAGCATTTT,CASSSTGGAGNQPQHF
TRBV3-1/TRBV3-2,NA,TRBJ2-3,NA,TGTGCCAGCAGATTTTCCCGGTCGAGTACGCAGTATTTT,CASRFSRSSTQYF
TRBV5-1,NA,TRBJ2-3,NA,TGCGCCAGCAGCACGGGTCGAGTAGCGGATAACACAGATACGCAGTATTTT,CASSTGRVADNTDTQYF
TRBV7-2,NA,TRBJ1-6,NA,TGTGCCAGCAGCTTCACCGGGACAAGGGGAAGTAATTCACCCCTCCACTTT,CASSFTGTRGSNSPLHF
TRBV6-5,NA,TRBJ2-1,NA,TGTGCCAGCACCAATCTTCAGACTAGGCAGCAGTTCTTC,CASTNLQTRQQFF
TRBV5-4,NA,TRBJ1-1,NA,TGTGCCGCCGGGGAACACTATAACACTGAAGCTTTCTTT,CAAGEHYNTEAFF
TRBV7-9,NA,TRBJ1-5,NA,TGTGCCAGCAGCTTTACGGGTCAGCCCCAGCATTTT,CASSFTGQPQHF
TRBV6-5,TRBD1,TRBJ2-7,NA,TGTGCCAGCAGTTTCAACAGGGGCCACGAGCAGTACTTC,CASSFNRGHEQYF
TRBV5-1,TRBD1,TRBJ2-5,NA,TGCGCCAGCAGCTTGTCCCGGTTTACAGGGGCCCAAGAGACCCAGTACTTC,CASSLSRFTGAQETQYF
TRBV7-6,TRBD1,TRBJ2-5,NA,TGTGCCAGCAGCCCATACGGACAGGGGGAAGAGACCCAGTACTTC,CASSPYGQGEETQYF
TRBV4-1,TRBD2,TRBJ2-2,NA,TGCGCCAGCAGCCCCCTCGGGGGGACGAACACCGGGGAGCTGTTTTTT,CASSPLGGTNTGELFF
TRBV3-1/TRBV3-2,TRBD1,TRBJ1-3,NA,TGTGCCAGCAGTTCCATGGGGACAGACCTCTCTGGAAACACCATATATTTT,CASSSMGTDLSGNTIYF
TRBV28,NA,TRBJ1-3,NA,TGTGCCAGCAGATCTCCTACCGAGTCCTCTGGAAACACCATATATTTT,CASRSPTESSGNTIYF
TRBV29-1,TRBD2,TRBJ2-2,NA,TGCAGCGTTGCGTCCAGCGGGGGGGCCTTGGACGGGGAGCTGTTTTTT,CSVASSGGALDGELFF
TRBV2,TRBD1,TRBJ1-1,NA,TGTGCCAGCACGGTAGACAGGGTCGCAACTTTCTTT,CASTVDRVATFF
TRBV5-1,NA,TRBJ1-6,NA,TGCGCCAGCAGCTTAGGGGCAGGGGATAATTCACCCCTCCACTTT,CASSLGAGDNSPLHF
TRBV7-7,TRBD2,TRBJ2-7,NA,TGTGCCAGCAGCCCGGGACTAGCGGCCTACGAGCAGTACTTC,CASSPGLAAYEQYF
TRBV11-2,NA,TRBJ1-3,NA,TGTGCCAGCAGCTCTCTGGGACTGCGGGGAAACACCATATATTTT,CASSSLGLRGNTIYF
TRBV20-1,NA,TRBJ2-3,NA,TGCAGTGCCGCGGGACCCGTGGGGCAGTATTTT,CSAAGPVGQYF
TRBV7-2,TRBD2,TRBJ2-1,NA,TGTGCCAGCAGCTTAGGCGGGAGGCGCGGCTCCTACAATGAGCAGTTCTTC,CASSLGGRRGSYNEQFF
TRBV6-5,TRBD1,TRBJ2-7,NA,TGTGCCAGCAGTTTTGGACAGGCGGCCTACGAGCAGTACTTC,CASSFGQAAYEQYF
TRBV11-2,TRBD1,TRBJ1-1,NA,TGTGCCAGCAGCCTAGGGGGCAGGGCTGAAGCTTTCTTT,CASSLGGRAEAFF
TRBV5-1,NA,TRBJ1-3,NA,TGCGCCAGCGGACTCCGCTCTGGAAACACCATATATTTT,CASGLRSGNTIYF
TRBV5-6,NA,TRBJ1-2,NA,TGTGCCAGCAGCTCCTCAGACTATGGCTACACCTTC,CASSSSDYGYTF
TRBV6-2/TRBV6-3,TRBD2,TRBJ2-7,NA,TGTGCCAGCAGTTACGCTACTAGCGGGGGTTACTCCTACGAGCAGTACTTC,CASSYATSGGYSYEQYF
TRBV5-8,TRBD1,TRBJ1-1,NA,TGTGCCAGCAGCTTGGGTTGGGACAGGGGTATGCGGCCTGAAGCTTTCTTT,CASSLGWDRGMRPEAFF
TRBV5-6,NA,TRBJ2-7,few,TGTGCCAGCAGCTTGGCCGGAATTCAGGGTCACGAGCAGTACTTC,CASSLAGIQGHEQYF
TRBV2,TRBD1,TRBJ1-6,few,TGTGCCAGCAGTGAATGGGCAGGGGGCGGCTCACCCCTCCACTTT,CASSEWAGGGSPLHF
TRBV29-1,NA,TRBJ1-3,NA,TGCAGCGTTGGGCAAAGCTCTGGAAACACCATATATTTT,CSVGQSSGNTIYF
TRBV28,NA,TRBJ1-2,NA,TGTGCCAGCAGTTCGGACGATAGGGGCGGCTACACCTTC,CASSSDDRGGYTF
TRBV2,NA,TRBJ2-6,NA,TGTGCCAGCAGTGTTCTCCAGGGCCGCCTCTCTGGGGCCAACGTCCTGACTTTC,CASSVLQGRLSGANVLTF